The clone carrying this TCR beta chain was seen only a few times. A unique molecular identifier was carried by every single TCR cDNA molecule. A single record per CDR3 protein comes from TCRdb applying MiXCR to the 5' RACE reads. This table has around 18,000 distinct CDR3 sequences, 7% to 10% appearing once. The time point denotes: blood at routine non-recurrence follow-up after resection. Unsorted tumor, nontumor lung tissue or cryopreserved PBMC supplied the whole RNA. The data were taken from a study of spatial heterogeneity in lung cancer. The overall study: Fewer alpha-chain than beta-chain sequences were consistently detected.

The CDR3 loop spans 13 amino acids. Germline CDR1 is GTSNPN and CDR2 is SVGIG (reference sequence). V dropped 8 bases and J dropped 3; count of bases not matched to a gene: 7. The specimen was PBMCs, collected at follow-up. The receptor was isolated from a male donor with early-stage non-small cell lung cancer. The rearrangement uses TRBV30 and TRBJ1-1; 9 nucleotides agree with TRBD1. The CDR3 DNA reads TGTGCCCGAAAGGGACAGGGCGACACTGAAGCTTTCTTT. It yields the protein CARKGQGDTEAFF.